What follows are 18 T cell receptor beta chains derived from one specimen sequenced in a study of cytomegalovirus exposure and HLA in healthy donors. 13 Jbeta primers and 60 Vbeta primers were used for the PCR. Repertoires were generated with immunoSEQ multiplex PCR, while TCRdb's copy carries only in-frame clones and drops some. The profile covers 110,000 to 150,000 clones, with roughly 80% appearing a single time and 1.2% taken by the ten largest. Sequenced material: PBMCs. The receptors derive from a female donor in good health and CMV-seronegative.

The chain carries TRBV28 and TRBJ1-2; unclear D gene. Between the trimmed V and J ends, which lost 7 bases and 1 base, there was a span of 10 bases. The CDR3 is 13 residues long. CDR1 is MDHEN and CDR2 is SYDVKM in the germline V gene. The CDR3 is CASKLDNNYGYTF. Here the CDR3 DNA reads TGTGCCAGCAAGCTTGACAATAACTATGGCTACACCTTC.

On this clone itself: At one end, the junction sequence differs from germline, possibly due to a read error. This sequence joins TRBV5-1 and TRBJ2-1; 8 nucleotides line up with TRBD1. The germline V gene encodes CDR1 SGHRS and CDR2 YFSETQ. CDR3 length: 13 residues. The CDR3 loop reads CASRLDRASEQFF. The CDR3 bases are TGCGCCAGCAGATTGGACAGGGCTAGCGAGCAGTTCTTC.

In this sample, this clone turned up a few times. The rearrangement joins TRBV6-1 to TRBJ1-1; TRBD1 agrees at 7 bases. CDR1 and CDR2 from the germline V gene are MNHNS and SASEGT. There are 14 residues in the CDR3. J was trimmed by 0 bases and V by 7 bases; bases with no gene match: 5. The CDR3 DNA reads TGTGCCAGCACCCCTACAGGGGTGAACACTGAAGCTTTCTTT. Its translation: CASTPTGVNTEAFF.

The chain links TRBV11-2 to TRBJ1-2, with 7 bases aligning to TRBD1. The CDR3 contains 13 residues. Germline trimming cut 9 bases from V and 4 bases from J; bases unmatched to any gene: 8. Germline CDR1 is SGHAT and CDR2 is FQNNGV. CDR3 in DNA: TGTGCCAGTGAGACAGGGATTGGCTATGGCTACACCTTC. Its protein product is CASETGIGYGYTF.

The V call is TRBV29-1, the J call TRBJ2-7; 10 bases align to TRBD1. CDR1 and CDR2 from the germline V gene are SQVTM and ANQGSEA. CDR3 length: 13 residues. V gave up 8 bases and J gave up 7 bases; unmatched junction bases: 11. The CDR3 spells CSSRDRGSGEQYF. The CDR3 DNA is TGCAGCTCCCGGGACAGGGGTTCCGGAGAGCAGTACTTC.

The chain links TRBV5-8 to TRBJ2-1; 9 bases fit TRBD1. The CDR3 extends over 15 amino acids. V shed 4 bases, J shed 2 bases, and the junction held 4 bases outside the gene matches. Per the germline V gene, CDR1 is SGHTS and CDR2 is YDEGEE. The DNA of the CDR3 is TGTGCCAGCAGCCACAGGGGGCTCCCCTACAATGAGCAGTTCTTC. Its translation: CASSHRGLPYNEQFF.

This sequence joins TRBV6-5 and TRBJ2-2; weak D call: TRBD2 (5 bases). V was trimmed by 6 bases and J by 6 bases, leaving 14 bases between them. Germline CDR1 reads MNHEY; CDR2 reads SVGAGI. The CDR3 covers 14 residues. CDR3 in DNA: TGTGCCAGCAGAAGGGAGAGGTTTTCCGGGGAGCTGTTTTTT. It yields the protein CASRRERFSGELFF.

Notes on this clone: Other DNA sequences in this specimen translate into the identical CDR3. This sequence joins TRBV7-6 and TRBJ1-5; TRBD1 matches 7 bases. CDR1 SGHVS and CDR2 FNYEAQ come from the germline V gene. The CDR3 extends over 16 amino acids. Trimming cost V 5 bases and J 6 bases; bases outside gene matches: 13. CDR3 DNA sequence: TGTGCCAGCAGCGAGGGGGCTGGCTTGGTGGGTCAGCCCCAGCATTTT. Translation: CASSEGAGLVGQPQHF.

The genes are TRBV19 and TRBJ1-2; D not resolved. The germline gives CDR1 LNHDA, CDR2 SQIVND (reference sequence). V dropped 1 base and J dropped 0 bases, with 9 bases sitting between them. The CDR3 consists of 15 residues. The DNA of the CDR3 is TGTGCCAGTAGTATAGCGAGGGCTGCTAACTATGGCTACACCTTC. Translating it yields CASSIARAANYGYTF. The full variable domain, in which reference TRBV19 and TRBJ1-2 provide the parts outside the CDR3, is DGGITQSPKYLFRKEGQNVTLSCEQNLNHDAMYWYRQDPGQGLRLIYYSQIVNDFQKGDIAEGYSVSREKKESFPLTVTSAQKNPTAFYLCASSIARAANYGYTFGSGTRLTVV.

The chain employs TRBV25-1 and TRBJ2-1; 7 nucleotides line up with TRBD1. The CDR3 extends over 12 amino acids. V gave up 6 bases and J gave up 5 bases; unmatched junction bases: 1. In germline, CDR1 is MGHDK, CDR2 SYGVNS. This chain's CDR3 is CASRDRNNEQFF. The DNA for the CDR3 is TGTGCCAGCAGGGACAGGAACAATGAGCAGTTCTTC.

As for this clone: The junction departs from germline at one end; a sequencing error may be responsible. The chain employs TRBV9 and TRBJ2-2; D may be TRBD2 (6 bases). Germline lookup yields CDR1 SGDLS and CDR2 YYNGEE. CDR3 length: 13 residues. For the CDR3, the DNA is TGTGCCAGCAGCGTCAGACCCGGCGGGGAACTGTTTTTT. It is translated as CASSVRPGGELFF. Filled out from reference TRBV9 and TRBJ2-2, the complete variable domain reads DSGVTQTPKHLITATGQRVTLRCSPRSGDLSVYWYQQSLDQGLQFLIQYYNGEERAKGNILERFSAQQFPDLHSELNLSSLELGDSALYFCASSVRPGGELFFGEGSRLTVL.

The rearrangement joins TRBV2 to TRBJ1-4; D may be TRBD1 (6 bases). The germline V and J ends were trimmed by 6 bases and 5 bases, with 13 bases remaining between them. The length of the CDR3 is 14 residues. From germline, CDR1 is SNHLY and CDR2 FYNNEI. The CDR3 coding sequence is TGTGCCAGCAGGGGGGACGGACAGAATGAAAAACTGTTTTTT. Its translation: CASRGDGQNEKLFF.

The chain uses TRBV14 and TRBJ1-1; 7 positions agree with TRBD1. Trimming cost V 6 bases and J 2 bases; bases outside gene matches: 9. The CDR3 extends over 15 amino acids. Germline CDR1 and CDR2: SGHDN and FVKESK. The CDR3 DNA reads TGTGCCAGCAGTCCACCTGGGACAGTAAACACTGAAGCTTTCTTT. Translated, it gives CASSPPGTVNTEAFF.

This sequence joins TRBV27 and TRBJ2-7, with TRBD1 matching 7 bases. Germline V gives CDR1 MNHEY, CDR2 SMNVEV (reference sequence). The V gene end was trimmed by 2 bases and the J gene end by 2 bases; junction bases not matched to a gene: 3. This CDR3 comprises 14 residues. CDR3 coding DNA: TGTGCCAGCAGTTTAAGGGACAGAACCTACGAGCAGTACTTC. It codes for CASSLRDRTYEQYF.

This rearrangement joins TRBV6-5 to TRBJ2-1; tentative D call: TRBD1 (6 bases). Per germline, CDR1 MNHEY and CDR2 SVGAGI. V lost 5 bases and J 7 bases, leaving 18 bases between the germline ends. This CDR3 has 15 amino acids. The DNA of the CDR3 is TGTGCCAGCAGTACCTACAGGGACGACGAAAATGAGCAGTTCTTC. It codes for CASSTYRDDENEQFF.

The chain employs TRBV27 and TRBJ2-7, with D possibly being TRBD2 (5 bases). The CDR3 runs 13 residues. V lost 6 bases, J lost 5 bases, and 14 bases lay in between. Germline V lookup: CDR1 MNHEY, CDR2 SMNVEV (reference sequence). CDR3 in DNA: TGTGCCAGCAGCCCAACTAGTTTCCACGAGCAGTACTTC. Translating gives CASSPTSFHEQYF.

This clone was observed a few times. This rearrangement joins TRBV10-2 to TRBJ2-7; 10 nucleotides line up with TRBD2. Unmatched junction bases numbered 2, after V lost 0 bases and J lost 3 bases. Germline assignment: CDR1 WSHSY and CDR2 SAAADI. This CDR3 contains 15 residues. The DNA of the CDR3 is TGCGCCAGCAGTGAGTCAATAGCGGGAGGCTACGAGCAGTACTTC. The encoded protein is CASSESIAGGYEQYF.

The gene calls are TRBV6-1 and TRBJ1-5, with D tentatively TRBD1 (6 bases). The V gene's germline CDR1 is MNHNS and CDR2 SASEGT. V was clipped by 8 bases and J by 0 bases, with 14 bases between them. The CDR3 covers 15 residues. This chain's CDR3 is CASLWTAYSNQPQHF. The CDR3, as DNA: TGTGCCAGCCTTTGGACAGCCTATAGCAATCAGCCCCAGCATTTT.